A selection of T cell receptor beta chains follows, all from one sample in a study of T cells in Graves' hyperthyroidism and ophthalmopathy. TCRdb analysed the multiplex PCR reads with MiXCR anew, one entry per CDR3 protein. This sample carries some 250,000 distinct CDR3 sequences, approximately 15% of them seen once, and the ten largest clones take roughly 14%. Specimen: blood. The receptors were gathered from a middle-aged woman with Graves' hyperthyroidism that later progressed to Graves' ophthalmopathy. The CDR3 runs from the conserved cysteine through the conserved F or W. A D gene is named only where the DNA matches it firmly. Rows give clone size only sometimes, using once, few, many, or a class for an expanded clone.

TRBD2	TRBV28	once	17	TRBJ2-7	TGTGCCAGCAGTTGGCAGGGAGCGGGAGCTTGGGATTACGAGCAGTACTTC	CASSWQGAGAWDYEQYF
-	TRBV12-3/TRBV12-4	many	12	TRBJ2-1	TGTGCCACCAAGCGATGGTCAAATGAGCAGTTCTTC	CATKRWSNEQFF
TRBD2	TRBV5-1	many	15	TRBJ2-7	TGCGCCAGCAGCCCTGGGGGGGGGATTTCCTACGAGCAGTACTTC	CASSPGGGISYEQYF
-	TRBV14	many	16	TRBJ2-1	TGTGCCAGCAGCCCCCTGGGACGGCCGAGTGACAATGAGCAGTTCTTC	CASSPLGRPSDNEQFF
TRBD2	TRBV11-2	-	17	TRBJ2-7	TGTGCCAGCAGCTTATACGGACTAGCGGGGAGCTCCTACGAGCAGTACTTC	CASSLYGLAGSSYEQYF
-	TRBV5-1	-	13	TRBJ2-7	TGCGCCAGCAGTCCCAACGGAGCCTACGAGCAGTACTTC	CASSPNGAYEQYF
-	TRBV4-1	few	13	TRBJ2-5	TGCGCCAGCAGCCAAGCCCATACGGAGACCCAGTACTTC	CASSQAHTETQYF
-	TRBV28	-	13	TRBJ1-1	TGTGCCAGCAGTGCGGGACACCCCACTGAAGCTTTCTTT	CASSAGHPTEAFF
TRBD2	TRBV4-1	many	14	TRBJ2-7	TGCGCCAGCAGCCACGTTTCATCGGGGGGCGAGCAGTACTTC	CASSHVSSGGEQYF
-	TRBV20-1	many	16	TRBJ2-1	TGCAGTGCTAGGGATCCCAGGAGGGGGTTTTACAATGAGCAGTTCTTC	CSARDPRRGFYNEQFF
-	TRBV20-1	many	10	TRBJ1-1	TGCAGTGTCCCCCCTCCTGAAGCTTTCTTT	CSVPPPEAFF
-	TRBV5-1	many	14	TRBJ1-1	TGCGCCAGCAGCTGGACGGGGGGCGGGACTGAAGCTTTCTTT	CASSWTGGGTEAFF
-	TRBV29-1	many	14	TRBJ2-1	TGCAGCGTTGGAAGCCACAAGCCCTACAATGAGCAGTTCTTC	CSVGSHKPYNEQFF
TRBD1	TRBV7-9	-	16	TRBJ2-2	TGTGCCAGCAGCCAAGAGACAGGGGGGAACACCGGGGAGCTGTTTTTT	CASSQETGGNTGELFF
-	TRBV4-2	many	12	TRBJ2-1	TGTGCCAGCAGCCAGCGGTGGGATGAGCAGTTCTTC	CASSQRWDEQFF
TRBD2	TRBV10-1	many	16	TRBJ2-5	TGCGCCAGCAGTGAGGGTGGTAGCGGGAGTGGAGAGACCCAGTACTTC	CASSEGGSGSGETQYF
-	TRBV20-1	many	14	TRBJ1-5	TGCAGTGCTAGGCGTCAGGGAAGAAATCAGCCCCAGCATTTT	CSARRQGRNQPQHF
-	TRBV29-1	few	13	TRBJ1-2	TGCAGCGTTGAAGATTTAGACAGCTATGGCTACACCTTC	CSVEDLDSYGYTF
-	TRBV6-6	many	18	TRBJ1-2	TGTGCCAGCAGTTACAGGTTCCAGGGGACCCAGGGGAACTATGGCTACACCTTC	CASSYRFQGTQGNYGYTF
-	TRBV27	-	15	TRBJ2-1	TGTGCCAGCAGTTCTCAGGCCTTCTCCTACAATGAGCAGTTCTTC	CASSSQAFSYNEQFF
TRBD1	TRBV5-8	-	15	TRBJ1-6	TGTGCCAGCAGCTTGCGGACAGGGGGGTATTCACCCCTCCACTTT	CASSLRTGGYSPLHF
-	TRBV15	-	14	TRBJ2-3	TGTGCCACCAGCAGAGGTAGCGGCACAGATACGCAGTATTTT	CATSRGSGTDTQYF
-	TRBV2	many	20	TRBJ2-7	TGTGCCAGCAGCGCCCTCGACAGGCTCCCTTTTTGGAGGGGAGCCCGCGAGCAGTACTTC	CASSALDRLPFWRGAREQYF
-	TRBV6-1	many	13	TRBJ1-3	TGTGCCAGCAGTGGAGCGGGGGTTGTAACCATATATTTT	CASSGAGVVTIYF
-	TRBV18	few	16	TRBJ2-3	TGTGCCAGCTCACCCCCTGGGACCCGCCCCAAAGATACGCAGTATTTT	CASSPPGTRPKDTQYF
-	TRBV7-3	-	16	TRBJ2-1	TGTGCCAGCAGCTTTATCGCGGGCACCTCCTACAATGATCAGTGCTTC	CASSFIAGTSYNDQCF
TRBD2	TRBV29-1	many	16	TRBJ2-3	TGCAGCGTTGAAGGGTCTAGCGGGAGTTCCACAGATACGCAGTATTTT	CSVEGSSGSSTDTQYF
TRBD2	TRBV7-9	many	17	TRBJ2-3	TGTGCCAGCAGCTTCTCGTTAAGGACTAGCGGCACAGATACGCAGTATTTT	CASSFSLRTSGTDTQYF
-	TRBV12-3/TRBV12-4	many	12	TRBJ1-6	TGTGCCAGCCGGGGGGAAGAATCACCCCTCCACTTT	CASRGEESPLHF
-	TRBV28	many	12	TRBJ1-1	TGTGCCAGCAGTTTAGCGGGCCCTGAAGCTTTCTTT	CASSLAGPEAFF
-	TRBV7-8	-	18	TRBJ2-6	TGTGCCAGCAGCCGGTACAGGGACCCCCTTTCTGGGGCCAACGTCCTGACTTTC	CASSRYRDPLSGANVLTF
TRBD2	TRBV24-1	few	17	TRBJ2-1	TGTGCCACCAGTGACCCCCGAAGCGGGGCGGTCTGGAATGAGCAGTTCTTC	CATSDPRSGAVWNEQFF
-	TRBV6-1	many	12	TRBJ2-3	TGTGCCAGCAGTGAAGATACAGATACGCAGTATTTT	CASSEDTDTQYF
TRBD1	TRBV10-3	many	18	TRBJ1-1	TGTGCCATCAGGCCTGGACAGGGCGGGGGTAAGGCGGACACTGAAGCTTTCTTT	CAIRPGQGGGKADTEAFF
-	TRBV12-3/TRBV12-4	many	15	TRBJ2-5	TGTGCCAGCAGTTTAGGGGAAGGGGTCCAAGAGACCCAGTACTTC	CASSLGEGVQETQYF
-	TRBV6-1	many	14	TRBJ1-5	TGTGCCAGCAGTACCTCCGGGGCTCATCAGCCCCAGCATTTT	CASSTSGAHQPQHF
-	TRBV19	many	14	TRBJ2-2	TGTGCCAGTCATCGTACGGGAGTTCTCGGGGAGCTGTTTTTT	CASHRTGVLGELFF
-	TRBV20-1	many	15	TRBJ2-1	TGCAGTGCATCCGACGGCGGAAGCTCCTACAATGAGCAGTTCTTC	CSASDGGSSYNEQFF
TRBD2	TRBV6-2/TRBV6-3	many	14	TRBJ2-3	TGTGCCAGCAGTTACGGGAGGGCCACAGATACGCAGTATTTT	CASSYGRATDTQYF
TRBD2	TRBV10-3	many	18	TRBJ2-7	TGTGCCATCAGTGAGCAGCTCTCTACTAGCGGGAGGCCTTTCGAGCAGTACTTC	CAISEQLSTSGRPFEQYF
-	TRBV6-1	many	12	TRBJ1-1	TGTGCCAGCAGTTCAGGGTGGACTGAAGCTTTCTTT	CASSSGWTEAFF
-	TRBV19	many	15	TRBJ2-1	TGTGCCAGTAGTATGCCGCCTGGGGGACGCAATGAGCAGTTCTTC	CASSMPPGGRNEQFF
TRBD1	TRBV28	many	14	TRBJ2-3	TGTGCCAGCAGTTTGGACAGGGATACAGATACGCAGTATTTT	CASSLDRDTDTQYF
-	TRBV3-1	many	14	TRBJ2-3	TGTGCCAGCAGCCAAGGGGTGGGCACAGATACGCAGTATTTT	CASSQGVGTDTQYF
-	TRBV2	many	13	TRBJ1-1	TGTGCCAGCAGTGTGCAGTGGGAGACTGAAGCTTTCTTT	CASSVQWETEAFF
TRBD1	TRBV6-1	-	15	TRBJ2-1	TGTGCCAGCAATCCCGAGACAGGGGGCCCAAATGAGCAGTTCTTC	CASNPETGGPNEQFF
TRBD2	TRBV7-3	-	16	TRBJ2-1	TGTGCCAGCAGCTTAGGTAGCGGGAGGGGCAGCAATGAGCAGTTCTTC	CASSLGSGRGSNEQFF
TRBD1	TRBV27	few	15	TRBJ1-1	TGTGCCAGCAGGGGGACAGCGGTGGGACCGATTGAAGCTTTCTTT	CASRGTAVGPIEAFF
TRBD1	TRBV6-1	many	18	TRBJ2-1	TGTGCCAGCAGCGACGAGGCCCCAGGGGGCCAGCGTCCCGATGAGCAGTTCTTC	CASSDEAPGGQRPDEQFF
TRBD1	TRBV28	many	15	TRBJ1-5	TGTGCCAGCAGACGACAGGGGTATAGCAATCAGCCCCAGCATTTT	CASRRQGYSNQPQHF
-	TRBV11-2	many	15	TRBJ2-1	TGTGCCAGCAGCATATTGTCGGGCACCCGAGACGAGCAGTTCTTC	CASSILSGTRDEQFF
-	TRBV19	few	16	TRBJ1-5	TGTGCCAGTAGTATCTTCGGGACAAGTAGCAATCAGCCCCAGCATTTT	CASSIFGTSSNQPQHF
-	TRBV2	many	13	TRBJ1-1	TGTGCCAGCAGTGACTTACAGAACACTGAAGCTTTCTTT	CASSDLQNTEAFF
-	TRBV28	many	12	TRBJ2-2	TGTGCCAGCAGTTTTCGGATCGGGGAGCTGTTTTTT	CASSFRIGELFF
-	TRBV20-1	many	14	TRBJ2-3	TGCAGTGCTAGAGATTTGGCCACCGCAGATACGCAGTATTTT	CSARDLATADTQYF
-	TRBV30	many	11	TRBJ1-1	TGTGCCTGGAGTGTACTGGCTGAAGCTTTCTTT	CAWSVLAEAFF
TRBD1	TRBV24-1	many	14	TRBJ2-2	TGTACCACCAGTCGACAGGGTTCGACCGGGGAGCTGTTTTTT	CTTSRQGSTGELFF